This T cell receptor beta chain was profiled in a study of blood T cell repertoires in COVID-19. In the study overall: Sites in the United States, Italy and Spain provided acute and convalescent COVID-19 samples. PBMCs, B-cell-depleted T cells, or T cells were the source of the cDNA or gDNA that made up the material.

Germline CDR1 and CDR2: DFQATT and SNEGSKA (reference sequence). CDR3 length equals 14 residues. V trimming: 3 bases; J trimming: 4 bases; junction bases outside the gene matches: 6. This clone was seen once. Authors' processing steps: The authors estimated nucleated cell counts from reference gene primer amplification. Data came from immunoSEQ multiplex PCR; TCRdb stores just in-frame clones and leaves some out. The V and J calls and clone size come from that table; D and trimming were worked out from the DNA. The sample lists under 250,000 clones, around four fifths seen once, with around 2.5% in the top ten.

Material for sequencing was peripheral blood. The receptor's source is a woman between 65 and 79 years old with active or convalescent COVID-19. The gene calls are TRBV20-1 and TRBJ2-7, with TRBD1 matching over 10 bases. CDR3 bases: TGCAGTGCTAGTAAGGGGACAGGGGAATACGAGCAGTACTTC. Translating it yields CSASKGTGEYEQYF.